The source of this TCR beta chain is a study of cytomegalovirus exposure and HLA in healthy donors. Findings and caveats of the study: V- and J-gene trimming in TCR beta was tied to a missense DCLRE1C variant by an analysis performed later. A later analysis, which compared TCR beta chains of equal frequency, found the HLA-associated ones more clonally expanded. Within an earlier analysis, most TCR beta V segments proved productive either about 90% or about 30% of the time.

As to this clone: What it binds is not known.

The CDR3 runs to 15 residues. Deletions cut 0 bases from V and 3 bases from J, with 12 bases between. Germline lookup yields CDR1 LGHNA and CDR2 YNFKEQ. Both 60 Vbeta primers and 13 Jbeta primers went into the PCR. Sequenced by immunoSEQ multiplex PCR; TCRdb stores in-frame clones only, minus some. Of roughly 100,000 clones in the sample, around 68% were seen once. The receptor's source is a human donor in good health. V is TRBV4-2 and J is TRBJ2-7; D unclear. The sample was PBMCs. CDR3: CASSQEVLESYEQYF. The CDR3 nucleotides are TGTGCCAGCAGCCAAGAGGTCCTAGAAAGCTACGAGCAGTACTTC.